This TCR beta chain appears in the sequencing data of a study of tumor-infiltrating lymphocytes in primary liver carcinoma. The template, approximately 500 ng total RNA, yielded TCR beta cDNA made with a constant-region primer. Three-round nested multiplex PCR performed with slightly modified ARM-PCR produced the TCR beta libraries. It was with TRBV1-TRBV30 forward primers and a C-beta reverse primer that the first two PCR rounds were run, at 10 cycles each. MiXCR, run by TCRdb on the multiplex PCR reads, gives a single entry per CDR3 protein. The table records over 40,000 distinct CDR3 sequences, around 73% of them present only once. In its sample, this clonotype is large. The CDR3 sequence is 16 residues long. CDR1 is SGHAT, CDR2 FQDESV, per germline (reference sequence). V was trimmed by 6 bases and J by 8 bases, leaving 23 bases between them. Without any cell sorting, about 19-32 mg of bulk tissue yielded co-extracted RNA and DNA.

The rearrangement joins TRBV11-1 to TRBJ2-1, with a possible D match to TRBD2 (6 bases). Sequenced material: liver tumor tissue from sampling region 5. Regarding subset: tumor region T5, tumor centre. The TCR originated in a man aged 40-50 years with primary liver carcinoma and hepatitis B virus infection. CDR3 sequence: CASRKKMRIGGDEQFF. CDR3 nucleotide sequence: TGTGCCAGCAGAAAAAAGATGAGGATAGGAGGGGATGAGCAGTTCTTC.